These 27 T cell receptor beta chains were all obtained from the same sample, sequenced in a study of Ad26.COV2.S vaccination and SARS-CoV-2 variants. The repertoire was sequenced with immunoSEQ multiplex PCR; TCRdb's copy has only in-frame clones and lacks some. Seen here are under 95,000 clones, more than 65% observed once, and the top ten hold approximately 16%. The input for sequencing was peripheral blood, taken after recovery from COVID-19. The receptors come from a human donor who had recovered from COVID-19.

The chain links TRBV19 to TRBJ2-1; 7 nucleotides align to TRBD2. Trimming at V came to 3 bases and at J to 4 bases, leaving 15 bases not matched to a gene. The CDR3 consists of 18 residues. Germline CDR1 and CDR2: LNHDA and SQIVND (reference sequence). This CDR3 is CASSMEAGYRSDYNEQFF. CDR3 bases: TGTGCCAGTAGTATGGAAGCGGGATACCGAAGCGATTACAATGAGCAGTTCTTC.

The chain joins TRBV27 to TRBJ1-2; tentatively, D is TRBD1 (6 bases). V lost 6 bases and J 3 bases, leaving 14 bases between the germline ends. The germline gives CDR1 MNHEY, CDR2 SMNVEV (reference sequence). This CDR3 spans 14 amino acids. The CDR3, as DNA: TGTGCCAGCAGCATACAGGGCTACTACTATGGCTACACCTTC. This translates into CASSIQGYYYGYTF.

CDR3 amino acids: CASSPLSSGLAGYNNEQFF. The DNA of the CDR3 is TGTGCCAGCAGCCCATTATCATCGGGACTAGCGGGATACAACAATGAGCAGTTCTTC. The V call is TRBV11-3, the J call TRBJ2-1; 13 bases are a match to TRBD2. The V and J ends lost 5 bases and 5 bases, in that order; junction bases with no gene match: 15. CDR1 and CDR2 from the germline V gene are SGHNT and YENEEA. The CDR3 covers 19 residues. The whole variable domain, filled in from reference TRBV11-3 and TRBJ2-1, reads EAGVVQSPRYKIIEKKQPVAFWCNPISGHNTLYWYLQNLGQGPELLIRYENEEAVDDSQLPKDRFSAERLKGVDSTLKIQPAELGDSAVYLCASSPLSSGLAGYNNEQFFGPGTRLTVL.

The V call is TRBV5-1, the J call TRBJ2-2; TRBD1 aligns across 9 bases. The V segment lost 4 bases and the J segment 5 bases; nucleotides outside the gene matches: 9. The CDR3 runs to 16 residues. Germline V gene sequence: CDR1 SGHRS, CDR2 YFSETQ. Written as DNA, the CDR3 is TGCGCCAGCAGCCGAGGCCCCGGACAGGGGACCGGGGAGCTGTTTTTT. Its translation: CASSRGPGQGTGELFF. The whole variable domain, filled in from reference TRBV5-1 and TRBJ2-2, reads KAGVTQTPRYLIKTRGQQVTLSCSPISGHRSVSWYQQTPGQGLQFLFEYFSETQRNKGNFPGRFSGRQFSNSRSEMNVSTLELGDSALYLCASSRGPGQGTGELFFGEGSRLTVL.

This clone was counted between two and nine times. The chain carries TRBV4-3 and TRBJ2-6; D unclear. CDR1 and CDR2 (germline): LGHNA, YSLEER. Trimming stripped 0 bases from V and 0 bases from J, with 6 bases between. CDR3 size: 16 residues. The CDR3 region has the DNA TGCGCCAGCAGCCAAGAAATCTACTCTGGGGCCAACGTCCTGACTTTC. Translated, it gives CASSQEIYSGANVLTF.

The CDR3 is CASSPQGADYEQYF. The CDR3 DNA is TGTGCCAGCTCACCACAGGGGGCGGACTACGAGCAGTACTTC. The chain couples TRBV18 to TRBJ2-7; 7 bases line up with TRBD1. The CDR3 is 14 residues long. V trimming: 1 base; J trimming: 3 bases; junction bases outside the gene matches: 3. Germline V gene data show CDR1 as KGHSH and CDR2 as LQKENI.

The chain joins TRBV7-2 to TRBJ1-3, with a tentative D call TRBD1 (6 bases). Trimming took off 6 bases at V and 0 bases at J, with 6 bases between the two ends. Germline values: CDR1 SGHTA, CDR2 FQGNSA. The CDR3 extends over 13 amino acids. The CDR3 DNA reads as TGTGCCAGCAGGGACAGCTCTGGAAACACCATATATTTT. Residues: CASRDSSGNTIYF.

The CDR3 protein is CSVETSAFSYEQYF. The CDR3 DNA follows: TGCAGCGTTGAGACTAGCGCGTTCTCCTACGAGCAGTACTTC. J is TRBJ2-7 and V is TRBV29-1, with 8 nucleotides matching TRBD2. CDR3 length: 14 residues. V shed 3 bases, J shed 0 bases, and the junction held 4 bases outside the gene matches. CDR1 and CDR2 (germline): SQVTM, ANQGSEA.

The V call is TRBV7-9, the J call TRBJ2-5; D gene ambiguous. CDR1 is SEHNR, CDR2 FQNEAQ, per germline (reference sequence). V was pared by 3 bases and J by 5 bases, with 7 bases between. The CDR3 is made up of 12 amino acids. The CDR3 spells CASSFFVETQYF. CDR3 DNA: TGTGCCAGCAGCTTTTTTGTGGAGACCCAGTACTTC.

The chain links TRBV2 to TRBJ2-3; D is possibly TRBD1 (6 bases). Germline V gene sequence: CDR1 SNHLY, CDR2 FYNNEI. Trimming removed 4 bases at V and 3 bases at J, with 14 bases between. The CDR3 length is 15 residues. The CDR3 region has the DNA TGTGCCAGCAGTGGGTTCGGGACACAGACAGATACGCAGTATTTT. Its protein is CASSGFGTQTDTQYF. Filled out from reference TRBV2 and TRBJ2-3, the complete variable domain reads EPEVTQTPSHQVTQMGQEVILRCVPISNHLYFYWYRQILGQKVEFLVSFYNNEISEKSEIFDDQFSVERPDGSNFTLKIRSTKLEDSAMYFCASSGFGTQTDTQYFGPGTRLTVL.

The chain has TRBV4-3 and TRBJ2-5; 12 bases are shared with TRBD1. This CDR3 has 16 residues. V was clipped by 0 bases and J by 4 bases; unmatched bases: 3. Germline-derived CDR1 and CDR2 are LGHNA and YSLEER. The CDR3 DNA follows: TGCGCCAGCAGCCAAGATGGGACAGGGGGCGGAGAGACCCAGTACTTC. It is translated as CASSQDGTGGGETQYF.

The chain combines TRBV18 with TRBJ2-7; TRBD1 or TRBD2 may be the D gene (5 bases each). The CDR3 extends over 13 amino acids. Germline loops: CDR1 KGHSH, CDR2 LQKENI. V was clipped by 6 bases and J by 6 bases, with 15 bases between them. The CDR3 here is CASSLAGSSEQYF. The CDR3 coding sequence is TGTGCCAGCTCTCTAGCAGGGTCGTCCGAGCAGTACTTC.

The rearrangement joins TRBV5-1 to TRBJ2-3, with TRBD2 matching 10 bases. Germline V gene data show CDR1 as SGHRS and CDR2 as YFSETQ. The CDR3 is made up of 15 amino acids. The J segment lost 4 bases and the V segment lost 2 bases, leaving 4 bases of the junction unmatched. CDR3 sequence: CASSLAGGPPDTQYF. The CDR3 nucleotides read TGCGCCAGCAGCTTAGCGGGAGGGCCCCCAGATACGCAGTATTTT.

The V gene is TRBV7-9, the J gene TRBJ2-5; TRBD2 matches 13 bases. Germline assignment: CDR1 SEHNR and CDR2 FQNEAQ (reference sequence). This CDR3 contains 16 residues. V was clipped by 7 bases and J by 4 bases; unmatched bases: 9. The CDR3: CASIRKLAGGRETQYF. As DNA, the CDR3 is TGTGCCAGCATCCGAAAACTAGCGGGGGGGAGAGAGACCCAGTACTTC. The full variable domain, its missing parts supplied by reference TRBV7-9 and TRBJ2-5, is DTGVSQNPRHKITKRGQNVTFRCDPISEHNRLYWYRQTLGQGPEFLTYFQNEAQLEKSRLLSDRFSAERPKGSFSTLEIQRTEQGDSAMYLCASIRKLAGGRETQYFGPGTRLLVL.

The V and J genes are TRBV21-1 and TRBJ2-2. TRBV21-1 is a known pseudogene. This CDR3 comprises 16 residues. CDR3 amino acids: CASSKILAVSTRELFF. CDR3 in DNA: TGTGCCAGCAGCAAAATTTTGGCAGTTAGTACCCGGGAGCTGTTTTTT.

The rearrangement uses TRBV27 and TRBJ1-1; possible D gene TRBD1, 6 bases. In germline, CDR1 is MNHEY, CDR2 SMNVEV (reference sequence). The V end was cut by 5 bases, the J end by 6 bases, with 13 bases between. The CDR3 consists of 13 residues. DNA for the CDR3: TGTGCCAGCAGTGAATTCAACAGGGCTGAAGCTTTCTTT. It is translated as CASSEFNRAEAFF.

The chain combines TRBV4-2 with TRBJ2-1, with 11 bases that match TRBD2. The CDR3 is 17 residues long. CDR1 and CDR2 (germline): LGHNA, YNFKEQ. V was pared by 5 bases and J by 6 bases, with 12 bases of the junction left unmatched. This CDR3 is CASSKTGIAGGLNEQFF. CDR3 bases: TGTGCCAGCAGCAAGACAGGGATAGCGGGAGGGCTCAATGAGCAGTTCTTC.

The chain couples TRBV7-6 to TRBJ1-1, with 8 positions matching TRBD1. The CDR3 sequence is 14 residues long. V shed 4 bases and J 1 base; nucleotides not matched to a gene: 2. Per germline, CDR1 SGHVS and CDR2 FNYEAQ. DNA for the CDR3: TGTGCCAGCAGCTATGGGACAGGGAACACTGAAGCTTTCTTT. It codes for CASSYGTGNTEAFF.

This sequence joins TRBV6-4 and TRBJ1-4; D is undetermined. The CDR3 runs 15 residues. The ends were cut back, 4 bases at V and 6 bases at J, with 15 bases in the middle. Germline loops: CDR1 MRHNA, CDR2 SNTAGT. The DNA for the CDR3 is TGTGCCAGCAGTGTTCCGGAGAGCTTAGATGAAAAACTGTTTTTT. It encodes CASSVPESLDEKLFF.

The chain uses TRBV7-9 and TRBJ2-2; 9 nucleotides line up with TRBD1. The junction had 7 bases not matched to a gene; V was cut back by 5 bases and J by 3 bases. In germline, CDR1 is SEHNR, CDR2 FQNEAQ (reference sequence). This CDR3 has 16 amino acids. CDR3 region: CASSHKQGAYTGELFF. The DNA of the CDR3 is TGTGCCAGCAGCCATAAACAGGGGGCGTACACCGGGGAGCTGTTTTTT. Based on the CDR3 plus reference TRBV7-9 and TRBJ2-2, the full variable domain is DTGVSQNPRHKITKRGQNVTFRCDPISEHNRLYWYRQTLGQGPEFLTYFQNEAQLEKSRLLSDRFSAERPKGSFSTLEIQRTEQGDSAMYLCASSHKQGAYTGELFFGEGSRLTVL.

In its sample, this clone was seen a few times. The rearrangement links TRBV27 to TRBJ2-7; no reliable D call. The CDR3 consists of 14 residues. In germline, CDR1 is MNHEY, CDR2 SMNVEV (reference sequence). The V gene lost 4 bases and the J gene lost 5 bases, with 15 bases spanning the gap. CDR3: CASSSVTEFDEQYF. In DNA form, the CDR3 reads TGTGCCAGCAGTTCCGTAACAGAGTTCGACGAGCAGTACTTC.

This chain joins TRBV28 and TRBJ2-6, with D maybe TRBD1 (5 bases). V was trimmed by 5 bases and J by 1 base, leaving 15 bases between them. This CDR3 has 17 amino acids. Germline V gene sequence: CDR1 MDHEN, CDR2 SYDVKM. In DNA form, the CDR3 reads TGTGCCAGCAGTCTTCCGACAGTCTATTCTGGGGCCAACGTCCTGACTTTC. It codes for CASSLPTVYSGANVLTF.

V is TRBV3-1 (or the pseudogene TRBV3-2) and J is TRBJ2-7; D may be TRBD1 (6 bases). The germline CDR1 and CDR2 sequences are LGHDT and YNNKEL (reference sequence). With 5 bases removed from V and 4 bases from J, the gap between germline ends came to 12 bases. CDR3 length: 13 residues. For the CDR3, the DNA is TGTGCCAGCAGCAACCGGCAGGGGTACGAGCAGTACTTC. It is translated as CASSNRQGYEQYF.

This chain links TRBV7-6 with TRBJ2-3; D perhaps matches TRBD1 (6 bases). Germline assignment: CDR1 SGHVS and CDR2 FNYEAQ. The V end lost 5 bases, the J end lost 2 bases, and 11 bases lay between the germline ends. The CDR3 runs to 14 residues. This CDR3 reads CASSLGQPTDTQYF. In DNA form, the CDR3 reads TGTGCCAGCAGCCTAGGACAGCCCACAGATACGCAGTATTTT.

The genes are TRBV5-1 and TRBJ1-4, with 12 positions matching TRBD1. The CDR3 consists of 14 residues. V was pared by 7 bases and J by 8 bases, with 6 bases of the junction left unmatched. The germline gives CDR1 SGHRS, CDR2 YFSETQ. CDR3 protein: CASGRDRGREKLFF. The DNA of the CDR3 is TGCGCCAGCGGCCGGGACAGGGGGCGGGAAAAACTGTTTTTT.

Details on this clone: Additional DNA sequences in this sample encode the identical CDR3. V and J are TRBV24-1 and TRBJ1-5, with 9 bases that match TRBD1. The germline CDR1 and CDR2 sequences are KGHDR and SFDVKD. V lost 4 bases and J lost 4; bases outside the gene matches: 4. This CDR3 has 15 residues. CDR3 region: CATSEGQGLNQPQHF. The CDR3 DNA is TGTGCCACCAGTGAGGGACAGGGTTTAAATCAGCCCCAGCATTTT.

V and J are TRBV6-5 and TRBJ2-7, with a weak D call TRBD2 (5 bases). Germline loops: CDR1 MNHEY, CDR2 SVGAGI. This CDR3 region has 12 residues. V lost 6 bases, J lost 6 bases, and 12 bases lay in between. The CDR3 sequence is CASRMGESEQYF. As DNA, the CDR3 is TGTGCCAGCAGAATGGGAGAGTCCGAGCAGTACTTC.